Listed here are 10 T cell receptor beta chains from one sample, sequenced in a study of radiation and T cells in renal cell carcinoma. This sample's time point: blood 4 weeks post-SBRT, at nephrectomy. Treatment meaning: 15 Gy SBRT to primary tumor, nephrectomy 4 weeks later. Method: immunoSEQ multiplex PCR; TCRdb's copy keeps in-frame clones and lacks some. Here the sample spans fewer than 200,000 clones, roughly nine tenths being singletons. Sequenced material: blood, taken from a patient whose treatment included radiotherapy and nephrectomy. Source of these receptors: a woman aged 45-65 years with renal cell carcinoma.

This sequence joins TRBV19 and TRBJ1-3; TRBD1 agrees at 10 bases. There are 17 residues in the CDR3. Germline-derived CDR1 and CDR2 are LNHDA and SQIVND (reference sequence). Unmatched junction bases numbered 10, after V lost 5 bases and J lost 3 bases. In DNA, the CDR3 is TGTGCCAGTAGTTTGACAGGGGGCACGGCGGTTGGAAACACCATATATTTT. Protein: CASSLTGGTAVGNTIYF.

The chain recombines TRBV4-1 with TRBJ1-3; no reliable D call. CDR3 size: 16 residues. The germline V gene has CDR1 MGHRA and CDR2 YSYEKL. The V gene lost 3 bases and the J gene lost 0 bases, with 12 bases spanning the gap. CDR3 amino acids: CASSQPDGFSGNTIYF. The CDR3 nucleotides are TGCGCCAGCAGCCAGCCGGACGGTTTCTCTGGAAACACCATATATTTT.

This clone was found once. V is TRBV14 and J is TRBJ2-7, with 13 nucleotides matching TRBD2. The CDR3 spans 16 residues. Germline lookup yields CDR1 SGHDN and CDR2 FVKESK. J lost 6 bases, V lost 4 bases, and 9 bases had no gene match. The CDR3 protein is CASSPTSGGALSEQYF. The DNA of the CDR3 is TGTGCCAGCAGCCCTACTAGCGGGGGGGCCCTAAGCGAGCAGTACTTC.

The chain employs TRBV7-9 and TRBJ2-7; 12 nucleotides match TRBD1. This CDR3 has 15 amino acids. J gave up 9 bases and V 4 bases, and 10 bases lay outside the gene matches. The germline gives CDR1 SEHNR, CDR2 FQNEAQ (reference sequence). For the CDR3, the DNA is TGTGCCAGCAGCTGGGGACAGGGGGCCAAGATCGGGCAGTACTTC. It is translated as CASSWGQGAKIGQYF.

The V and J genes are TRBV7-3 and TRBJ1-1; D is perhaps TRBD1 (5 bases). The CDR3 loop spans 14 amino acids. The V gene's germline CDR1 is SGHTA and CDR2 FQGTGA. V was trimmed by 5 bases and J by 0 bases, leaving 10 bases between them. In nucleotides, the CDR3 is TGTGCCAGCAGCAAACTAGGGGTGAACACTGAAGCTTTCTTT. This translates into CASSKLGVNTEAFF.

This clone was observed once. CDR3 nucleotide sequence: TGTGCCAGCAGCCCCTCCAGGGGTTACGAGCAGTACTTC. Translated, it gives CASSPSRGYEQYF. V is TRBV4-2 and J is TRBJ2-7, with D possibly matching TRBD1 (6 bases). The CDR3 covers 13 residues. The germline V gene has CDR1 LGHNA and CDR2 YNFKEQ. The V and J ends lost 4 bases and 4 bases respectively, with 11 bases between them.

The table lists this clone with a few counts. V usage is TRBV2 and J usage is TRBJ1-1; 7 bases align to TRBD1. With V trimmed by 5 bases and J by 8 bases, 8 bases remained unmatched. Germline CDR1 SNHLY, CDR2 FYNNEI. There are 13 residues in the CDR3. The chain's CDR3 is CASSRQGLEEAFF. CDR3 bases: TGTGCCAGCAGTCGACAGGGTTTGGAGGAAGCTTTCTTT.

This clone has a single count. The chain is built from TRBV9 and TRBJ1-2; possible D gene TRBD1, 6 bases. The CDR3 is 16 residues long. CDR1 and CDR2 from the germline V gene are SGDLS and YYNGEE. The ends were cut back, 6 bases at V and 7 bases at J, with 25 bases in the middle. CDR3 region: CASKGGSVLLPSGYTF. The CDR3 DNA reads TGTGCCAGCAAGGGGGGGTCAGTACTCCTTCCTAGTGGCTACACCTTC.

The chain carries TRBV9 and TRBJ1-3; 7 positions match TRBD1. This CDR3 is built from 15 residues. The germline V gene encodes CDR1 SGDLS and CDR2 YYNGEE. After removal of 0 bases from V and 4 bases from J, the junction contained 4 bases not matched to a gene. The chain's CDR3 is CASSVVEQGGNTIYF. The CDR3 nucleotides are TGTGCCAGCAGCGTAGTGGAACAGGGGGGAAACACCATATATTTT.

The chain carries TRBV9 and TRBJ2-7, with D possibly TRBD2 on 5 matching bases. The germline V gene encodes CDR1 SGDLS and CDR2 YYNGEE. V was clipped by 0 bases and J by 6 bases, with 13 bases between them. This CDR3 region has 14 residues. The CDR3 here is CASSVDGVGVEQYF. CDR3 nucleotides: TGTGCCAGCAGCGTAGACGGGGTTGGGGTCGAGCAGTACTTC.